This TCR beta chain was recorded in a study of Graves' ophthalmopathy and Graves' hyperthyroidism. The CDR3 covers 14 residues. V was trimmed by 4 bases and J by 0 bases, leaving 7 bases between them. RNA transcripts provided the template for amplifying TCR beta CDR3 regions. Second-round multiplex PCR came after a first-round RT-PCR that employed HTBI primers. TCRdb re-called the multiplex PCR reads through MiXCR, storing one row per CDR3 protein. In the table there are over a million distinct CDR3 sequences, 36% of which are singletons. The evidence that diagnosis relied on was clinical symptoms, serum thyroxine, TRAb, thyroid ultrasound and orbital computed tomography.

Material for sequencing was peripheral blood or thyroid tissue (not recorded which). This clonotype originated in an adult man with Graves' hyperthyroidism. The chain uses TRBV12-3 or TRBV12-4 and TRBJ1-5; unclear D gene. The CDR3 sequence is CASSYMGSNQPQHF. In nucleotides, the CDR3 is TGTGCCAGCAGTTATATGGGTAGCAATCAGCCCCAGCATTTT.